The 27 T cell receptor beta chains below were found in one sample sequenced in a study of T cell changes during pregnancy in multiple sclerosis. Generated by immunoSEQ multiplex PCR, the TCRdb table keeps only in-frame clones and is missing some. Among 70,000 to 100,000 clones listed, 92% were seen once. This specimen was peripheral blood, taken in the first trimester of pregnancy. The receptors come from a female donor with multiple sclerosis, enrolled in a pregnancy study.

The V gene is TRBV19, the J gene TRBJ2-7; 8 positions agree with TRBD1. Trimming cost V 4 bases and J 1 base; bases outside gene matches: 6. Germline V lookup: CDR1 LNHDA, CDR2 SQIVND (reference sequence). This CDR3 is built from 15 residues. CDR3 in DNA: TGTGCCAGTAGTAGGCCAGGGGGCAGGTCCTACGAGCAGTACTTC. Protein sequence: CASSRPGGRSYEQYF.

The chain uses TRBV27 and TRBJ2-7, with unresolved D. Germline CDR1 reads MNHEY; CDR2 reads SMNVEV (reference sequence). Trimming cost V 8 bases and J 0 bases, with 8 bases left between them. The CDR3 loop spans 12 amino acids. In DNA form, the CDR3 reads TGTGCCAGCGGGCTTAGCTCCTACGAGCAGTACTTC. This encodes CASGLSSYEQYF.

This sequence joins TRBV10-3 and TRBJ2-4; 8 bases align to TRBD2. J was trimmed by 3 bases and V by 6 bases; bases with no gene match: 4. Germline V gene lookup returns CDR1 ENHRY and CDR2 SYGVKD. This CDR3 contains 14 residues. The CDR3 nucleotides read TGTGCCATCAGCGCCGCGGGAGGCAAAAACATTCAGTACTTC. Amino acids: CAISAAGGKNIQYF.

This chain connects TRBV2 to TRBJ1-2, with 9 bases lining up with TRBD1. This CDR3 is built from 15 residues. The junction had 8 bases not matched to a gene; V was cut back by 3 bases and J by 6 bases. In germline, CDR1 is SNHLY, CDR2 FYNNEI. This CDR3 reads CASSDTGTGRDGYTF. As DNA, the CDR3 is TGTGCCAGCAGTGATACCGGGACAGGGAGGGATGGCTACACCTTC.

The rearrangement links TRBV7-9 to TRBJ1-2; 11 bases agree with TRBD1. The germline CDR1 and CDR2 sequences are SEHNR and FQNEAQ (reference sequence). V shed 5 bases, J shed 1 base, and the junction held 6 bases outside the gene matches. The CDR3 is made up of 16 amino acids. This CDR3 reads CASSEGTGGLNYGYTF. In DNA form, the CDR3 reads TGTGCCAGCAGCGAAGGGACAGGGGGACTTAACTATGGCTACACCTTC.

This clone was seen just once. This chain connects TRBV4-1 to TRBJ2-3; 10 bases map to TRBD2. With 0 bases clipped from V and 5 bases from J, the junction kept 5 bases outside the gene matches. The germline CDR1 and CDR2 sequences are MGHRA and YSYEKL. CDR3 size: 16 residues. CDR3 amino acids: CASSQEGTSVRDTQYF. The CDR3 nucleotides read TGCGCCAGCAGCCAAGAAGGGACTAGCGTTAGAGATACGCAGTATTTT.

The chain uses TRBV5-1 and TRBJ1-4, with D perhaps TRBD1 (5 bases). Germline CDR1 and CDR2: SGHRS and YFSETQ. This CDR3 is built from 17 residues. The germline V and J ends were trimmed by 1 base and 8 bases, with 21 bases remaining between them. This CDR3 is CASSLSGPRGPREKLFF. The CDR3 nucleotides read TGCGCCAGCAGCTTGAGTGGGCCAAGGGGCCCGCGGGAAAAACTGTTTTTT. Full variable domain (outside the CDR3, taken from reference TRBV5-1 and TRBJ1-4): KAGVTQTPRYLIKTRGQQVTLSCSPISGHRSVSWYQQTPGQGLQFLFEYFSETQRNKGNFPGRFSGRQFSNSRSEMNVSTLELGDSALYLCASSLSGPRGPREKLFFGSGTQLSVL.

This chain links TRBV5-1 with TRBJ2-1; no reliable D call. Germline V gives CDR1 SGHRS, CDR2 YFSETQ. CDR3 length equals 14 residues. Trimming cost V 2 bases and J 7 bases, with 13 bases left between them. In DNA, the CDR3 is TGCGCCAGCAGCTTCGGTCCTCCCGGTAATGAGCAGTTCTTC. As protein: CASSFGPPGNEQFF.

The V gene is TRBV19, the J gene TRBJ1-1, with no clear D. V was trimmed by 6 bases and J by 0 bases, leaving 5 bases between them. The CDR3 is 12 amino acids. From germline, CDR1 is LNHDA and CDR2 SQIVND (reference sequence). The CDR3 bases are TGTGCCAGTAGCGGTTTGAACACTGAAGCTTTCTTT. This translates into CASSGLNTEAFF.

V gene TRBV9 combines with J gene TRBJ1-5; D is unresolved. This CDR3 comprises 12 residues. Germline V CDR1 and CDR2: SGDLS, YYNGEE. V shed 3 bases and J shed 4 bases, with 5 bases lying between them. The CDR3, as DNA: TGTGCCAGCAGCGCAAAAAATCAGCCCCAGCATTTT. Its protein product is CASSAKNQPQHF.

The gene calls are TRBV7-9 and TRBJ2-3, with TRBD2 identical over 8 bases. The CDR3 extends over 16 amino acids. Germline V CDR1 and CDR2: SEHNR, FQNEAQ (reference sequence). Germline trimming cut 4 bases from V and 6 bases from J; bases unmatched to any gene: 12. This CDR3 reads CASSSPRSGRADTQYF. The CDR3 DNA reads TGTGCCAGCAGCTCCCCCAGGAGCGGGAGAGCGGATACGCAGTATTTT.

The chain links TRBV25-1 to TRBJ2-1, with 8 bases fitting TRBD2. Germline CDR1 and CDR2: MGHDK and SYGVNS. J gave up 9 bases and V 3 bases, and 10 bases lay outside the gene matches. This CDR3 comprises 15 residues. The CDR3 DNA follows: TGTGCCAGCAGTGAGCTTGGAGCGGGAGTTCGTGAGCAGTTCTTC. Residues: CASSELGAGVREQFF.

V is TRBV29-1 and J is TRBJ2-3; no reliable D call. CDR1 SQVTM and CDR2 ANQGSEA come from the germline V gene. This CDR3 is 14 amino acids long. The V and J ends lost 8 bases and 3 bases respectively, with 18 bases between them. CDR3 nucleotides: TGCAGCACGTGGATCGAGGAGAGAACAGATACGCAGTATTTT. Amino acids: CSTWIEERTDTQYF.

This rearrangement joins TRBV28 to TRBJ2-1; 14 nucleotides agree with TRBD2. The CDR3 spans 20 residues. J gave up 9 bases and V 2 bases, and 18 bases lay outside the gene matches. In germline, CDR1 is MDHEN, CDR2 SYDVKM. Here the CDR3 reads CASSLRGTSGRRVSRSEQFF. The CDR3 DNA reads TGTGCCAGCAGTTTACGAGGGACTAGCGGGAGAAGGGTAAGTCGCAGTGAGCAGTTCTTC.

This chain uses TRBV27 with TRBJ2-7; TRBD1 matches 10 bases. The CDR3 extends over 15 amino acids. The germline CDR1 and CDR2 sequences are MNHEY and SMNVEV (reference sequence). The junction had 5 bases not matched to a gene; V was cut back by 4 bases and J by 2 bases. The CDR3 protein is CASSWGQGSTYEQYF. The CDR3 DNA reads as TGTGCCAGCAGTTGGGGACAGGGGTCAACCTACGAGCAGTACTTC.

The chain recombines TRBV2 with TRBJ1-5, with D maybe TRBD1 (5 bases). The CDR3 spans 13 residues. Germline lookup yields CDR1 SNHLY and CDR2 FYNNEI. The V end lost 5 bases, the J end lost 5 bases, and 10 bases lay between the germline ends. The CDR3 sequence is CASSRTFDQPQHF. CDR3 sequence (DNA): TGTGCCAGCAGTAGGACATTCGATCAGCCCCAGCATTTT.

This chain links TRBV7-9 with TRBJ1-5; TRBD1 matches at 9 bases. This CDR3 has 15 residues. V trimming: 5 bases; J trimming: 6 bases; junction bases outside the gene matches: 8. From germline, CDR1 is SEHNR and CDR2 FQNEAQ (reference sequence). The CDR3 here is CASSPQGQGAQPQHF. CDR3 sequence (DNA): TGTGCCAGCAGCCCGCAGGGACAGGGCGCTCAGCCCCAGCATTTT.

The V call is TRBV4-3, the J call TRBJ2-3; TRBD2 agrees at 13 bases. Germline V gives CDR1 LGHNA, CDR2 YSLEER. The CDR3 consists of 16 residues. V trimming: 5 bases; J trimming: 5 bases; junction bases outside the gene matches: 7. The CDR3 nucleotides read TGCGCCAGCAGCACAACTAGCGGGAGGGCCCAAGATACGCAGTATTTT. Amino acids: CASSTTSGRAQDTQYF.

The V and J genes are TRBV6-1 and TRBJ2-1, with D possibly being TRBD1 (5 bases). The germline V gene has CDR1 MNHNS and CDR2 SASEGT. This CDR3 has 14 residues. Trimming pared 4 bases from V and 8 bases from J, leaving 15 bases between. CDR3 coding DNA: TGTGCCAGCAGTGGACGGTGGGTAGGGGATGAGCAGTTCTTC. Its protein is CASSGRWVGDEQFF.

The chain is built from TRBV2 and TRBJ2-2; TRBD2 agrees at 7 bases. This CDR3 is 19 amino acids long. Germline V lookup: CDR1 SNHLY, CDR2 FYNNEI. Germline trimming cut 1 base from V and 4 bases from J; bases unmatched to any gene: 15. Here the CDR3 DNA reads TGTGCCAGCAGTGAAGGGGGAGGAGGTGGCGGGAGTGGCACCGGGGAGCTGTTTTTT. Protein sequence: CASSEGGGGGGSGTGELFF.

This clone appeared a single time. DNA for the CDR3: TGTGCCAGCAGTTTACGCGGGGCCTTATACAATGAGCAGTTCTTC. Protein sequence: CASSLRGALYNEQFF. The V call is TRBV28, the J call TRBJ2-1; tentative D call: TRBD2 (6 bases). Trimming left V 2 bases short and J 4 bases short, with 12 bases between. This CDR3 contains 15 residues. The germline gives CDR1 MDHEN, CDR2 SYDVKM.

The rearrangement links TRBV27 to TRBJ2-7; perhaps TRBD2 as D (6 bases). Germline V gene lookup returns CDR1 MNHEY and CDR2 SMNVEV (reference sequence). Between the trimmed V and J ends, which lost 2 bases and 3 bases, there was a span of 14 bases. CDR3 length: 15 amino acids. The CDR3 protein is CASSLMASENYEQYF. In nucleotides, the CDR3 is TGTGCCAGCAGTTTAATGGCTAGCGAAAACTACGAGCAGTACTTC.

The V call is TRBV28, the J call TRBJ2-1; 13 bases are shared with TRBD2. V dropped 4 bases and J dropped 5; count of bases not matched to a gene: 8. This CDR3 has 17 residues. The germline V gene encodes CDR1 MDHEN and CDR2 SYDVKM. CDR3 nucleotide sequence: TGTGCCAGCAGTTCGTCCTCACTAGCGGGAGGGAACAATGAGCAGTTCTTC. Translating gives CASSSSSLAGGNNEQFF.

The genes are TRBV29-1 and TRBJ2-7; D is possibly TRBD1 (6 bases). The CDR3 extends over 13 amino acids. The V end was cut by 8 bases, the J end by 4 bases, with 18 bases between. CDR1 is SQVTM and CDR2 is ANQGSEA in the germline V gene. CDR3 protein: CSTCRGPGYEQYF. DNA of the CDR3: TGCAGCACGTGCAGGGGTCCTGGATACGAGCAGTACTTC.

The V gene is TRBV9, the J gene TRBJ1-2; unclear D gene. This CDR3 spans 14 amino acids. Trimming left V 2 bases short and J 5 bases short, with 13 bases between. Germline V gene lookup returns CDR1 SGDLS and CDR2 YYNGEE. CDR3 DNA: TGTGCCAGCAGCGTTGGCCCTGACTCTTATGGCTACACCTTC. Residues: CASSVGPDSYGYTF. The whole variable domain, remainder taken from reference TRBV9 and TRBJ1-2, is DSGVTQTPKHLITATGQRVTLRCSPRSGDLSVYWYQQSLDQGLQFLIQYYNGEERAKGNILERFSAQQFPDLHSELNLSSLELGDSALYFCASSVGPDSYGYTFGSGTRLTVV.

The chain has TRBV18 and TRBJ1-1, with TRBD1 matching over 9 bases. The CDR3 contains 13 residues. Per germline, CDR1 KGHSH and CDR2 LQKENI. V lost 3 bases, J lost 6 bases, and 2 bases stayed unmatched. The CDR3 nucleotides are TGTGCCAGCTCACCGGGACAGGGCCCTGAAGCTTTCTTT. Its protein is CASSPGQGPEAFF.

This chain uses TRBV13 with TRBJ2-1; TRBD2 matches at 15 bases. This CDR3 spans 15 amino acids. CDR1 is PRHDT, CDR2 FYEKMQ, per germline (reference sequence). The ends lost 4 bases at V and 7 bases at J; junction bases unmatched: 2. DNA of the CDR3: TGTGCCAGCAGCTCGGGACTAGCGGGAGGAAATGAGCAGTTCTTC. Translated: CASSSGLAGGNEQFF. Full variable domain (remainder filled in from reference TRBV13 and TRBJ2-1): AAGVIQSPRHLIKEKRETATLKCYPIPRHDTVYWYQQGPGQDPQFLISFYEKMQSDKGSIPDRFSAQQFSDYHSELNMSSLELGDSALYFCASSSGLAGGNEQFFGPGTRLTVL.